A single sample is the source of the 16 T cell receptor beta chains below, sequenced in a study of T cell repertoires in cytomegalovirus infection. No antigen has been assigned to these receptors. TCRdb processed the reads anew with MiXCR; each CDR3 protein has one entry. The table includes 570,000 or so distinct CDR3 sequences, under 45% detected once. Specimen: cultured PBMCs, collected from culture after CMV antigen stimulation. These receptors originate from a human donor in good health (CMV status not recorded). Some clones in this sample may be carry-over from other donors' samples.

This clonotype was observed a few times. V usage is TRBV6-1 and J usage is TRBJ2-1; 12 positions match TRBD1. The CDR3 has 14 amino acids. Germline trimming cut 6 bases from V and 8 bases from J; bases unmatched to any gene: 5. Per germline, CDR1 MNHNS and CDR2 SASEGT. In nucleotides, the CDR3 is TGTGCCAGCAGGCGGGGACAGGGGGCGCATGAGCAGTTCTTC. Its protein is CASRRGQGAHEQFF.

The J gene is TRBJ2-1, the V gene TRBV6-5, with 11 bases matching TRBD2. The trim removed 2 bases at V and 6 bases at J, leaving 3 bases unmatched. The germline V gene encodes CDR1 MNHEY and CDR2 SVGAGI. This CDR3 is built from 15 residues. This CDR3 reads CASSYGLAGGNEQFF. The CDR3 coding sequence is TGTGCCAGCAGTTACGGACTAGCGGGCGGCAATGAGCAGTTCTTC.

This sequence joins TRBV4-3 and TRBJ1-4; no firm D call. Germline assignment: CDR1 LGHNA and CDR2 YSLEER. The length of the CDR3 is 14 residues. The V end lost 1 base, the J end lost 7 bases, and 10 bases lay between the germline ends. The DNA for the CDR3 is TGCGCCAGCAGCCAAGGGTCCATCCTTGAAAAACTGTTTTTT. Translated, it gives CASSQGSILEKLFF.

V usage is TRBV12-3 or TRBV12-4 and J usage is TRBJ1-3, with D perhaps TRBD1 (5 bases). The CDR3 covers 15 residues. The ends were cut back, 5 bases at V and 0 bases at J, with 11 bases in the middle. CDR3 in amino acids: CASSASGYSGNTIYF. CDR3 DNA sequence: TGTGCCAGCAGTGCCTCAGGGTACTCTGGAAACACCATATATTTT.

Many counts were recorded for this clonotype. The chain recombines TRBV7-2 with TRBJ1-1; TRBD1 agrees at 7 bases. CDR1 and CDR2 from the germline V gene are SGHTA and FQGNSA. V dropped 4 bases and J dropped 11; count of bases not matched to a gene: 4. CDR3 length: 11 residues. CDR3 region: CASSYQGVAFF. The DNA for the CDR3 is TGTGCCAGCAGCTACCAGGGGGTGGCTTTCTTT.

The chain recombines TRBV7-2 with TRBJ2-2, with D perhaps TRBD1 (5 bases). Looked up from germline, CDR1 is SGHTA and CDR2 is FQGNSA. The V end was cut by 5 bases, the J end by 3 bases, with 19 bases between. The CDR3 consists of 17 residues. The CDR3 sequence: CASSQRASVRDTGELFF. CDR3 coding DNA: TGTGCCAGCAGCCAACGGGCGTCAGTCAGGGACACCGGGGAGCTGTTTTTT. Looking up the rest from reference TRBV7-2 and TRBJ2-2 gives the full variable domain: GAGVSQSPSNKVTEKGKDVELRCDPISGHTALYWYRQSLGQGLEFLIYFQGNSAPDKSGLPSDRFSAERTGGSVSTLTIQRTQQEDSAVYLCASSQRASVRDTGELFFGEGSRLTVL.

This clonotype has only a few counts. The chain joins TRBV18 to TRBJ2-3; D is ambiguous. CDR1 is KGHSH and CDR2 is LQKENI in the germline V gene. Between the trimmed V and J ends, which lost 2 bases and 2 bases, there was a span of 11 bases. This CDR3 contains 15 residues. CDR3 nucleotides: TGTGCCAGCTCACCATGGACGGGCTCCACAGATACGCAGTATTTT. Translated: CASSPWTGSTDTQYF.

In this sample, this clonotype turned up a few times. The chain recombines TRBV19 with TRBJ2-6, with D perhaps matching TRBD1 (5 bases). Germline assignment: CDR1 LNHDA and CDR2 SQIVND (reference sequence). The CDR3 runs to 16 residues. The ends were cut back, 2 bases at V and 4 bases at J, with 12 bases in the middle. The CDR3 reads CASSIFGATGANVLTF. DNA for the CDR3: TGTGCCAGTAGTATATTTGGGGCTACGGGGGCCAACGTCCTGACTTTC.

This chain uses TRBV24-1 with TRBJ2-5; tentatively, D is TRBD2 (5 bases). CDR1 and CDR2 (germline): KGHDR, SFDVKD. The CDR3 covers 11 residues. CDR3 sequence reads: CGSGKSETQYF. The CDR3 DNA reads as TGTGGATCCGGGAAATCAGAGACCCAGTACTTC.

The genes are TRBV6-2 or TRBV6-3 and TRBJ2-1; weak D call: TRBD2 (6 bases). The CDR3 is 15 amino acids. Trimming cost V 6 bases and J 0 bases, with 12 bases left between them. Per germline, CDR1 MNHEY and CDR2 SVGEGT. For the CDR3, the DNA is TGTGCCAGCAGGGACCTAGCGAGCTCCTACAATGAGCAGTTCTTC. As protein: CASRDLASSYNEQFF.

This clonotype was recorded a few times. The chain carries TRBV7-9 and TRBJ1-3; perhaps TRBD1 as D (6 bases). CDR1 SEHNR and CDR2 FQNEAQ come from the germline V gene (reference sequence). Trimming took 5 bases from V and 7 from J, leaving 15 bases between them. The CDR3 loop spans 14 amino acids. This chain's CDR3 is CASSQGVRGNTIYF. Here the CDR3 DNA reads TGTGCCAGCAGCCAGGGTGTCAGGGGTAACACCATATATTTT. The full variable domain, completed using reference TRBV7-9 and TRBJ1-3, is DTGVSQNPRHKITKRGQNVTFRCDPISEHNRLYWYRQTLGQGPEFLTYFQNEAQLEKSRLLSDRFSAERPKGSFSTLEIQRTEQGDSAMYLCASSQGVRGNTIYFGEGSWLTVV.

The chain combines TRBV7-9 with TRBJ1-6; TRBD1 matches at 9 bases. Germline V gene lookup returns CDR1 SEHNR and CDR2 FQNEAQ (reference sequence). The CDR3 is 17 residues long. Trimming at V came to 5 bases and at J to 8 bases, leaving 13 bases not matched to a gene. CDR3 DNA: TGTGCCAGCAGCGCCGGCCGGGGGGACAGGGTTGATTCACCCCTCCACTTT. Residues: CASSAGRGDRVDSPLHF.

As for this clonotype: Relative to the germline gene, one junction end is altered; a read error may explain this. CDR3 in DNA: TGTGCCAGCAGCCCATGGGGAGCGGGGAACGCCGGGGAGCTGTTTTTT. Amino acids: CASSPWGAGNAGELFF. The rearrangement joins TRBV7-2 to TRBJ2-2; TRBD2 aligns across 7 bases. The CDR3 covers 16 residues. CDR1 and CDR2 (germline): SGHTA, FQGNSA.

This chain uses TRBV4-1 with TRBJ1-2; the D is unclear. The CDR3 extends over 14 amino acids. Germline V gene lookup returns CDR1 MGHRA and CDR2 YSYEKL. Trimming took 4 bases from V and 1 from J, leaving 10 bases between them. The CDR3 reads CASSPSKNNYGYTF. The CDR3, as DNA: TGCGCCAGCAGCCCTTCGAAAAATAACTATGGCTACACCTTC.

CDR3 sequence (DNA): TGTGCCACCAGTGACCCCGGCCCTCTCCCCGGGGAGCTGTTTTTT. Its protein product is CATSDPGPLPGELFF. The chain has TRBV24-1 and TRBJ2-2; D is unclear. This CDR3 has 15 residues. Trimming removed 4 bases from V and 6 bases from J, with 14 bases in between. The germline V gene encodes CDR1 KGHDR and CDR2 SFDVKD.

The genes are TRBV7-6 and TRBJ1-1; D gene unclear. Germline V lookup: CDR1 SGHVS, CDR2 FNYEAQ. This CDR3 has 14 residues. V lost 1 base and J lost 6, with 12 bases in between. CDR3 DNA sequence: TGTGCCAGCAGCTTAGGAGTGGGAAACTCTGAAGCTTTCTTT. Its translation is CASSLGVGNSEAFF.